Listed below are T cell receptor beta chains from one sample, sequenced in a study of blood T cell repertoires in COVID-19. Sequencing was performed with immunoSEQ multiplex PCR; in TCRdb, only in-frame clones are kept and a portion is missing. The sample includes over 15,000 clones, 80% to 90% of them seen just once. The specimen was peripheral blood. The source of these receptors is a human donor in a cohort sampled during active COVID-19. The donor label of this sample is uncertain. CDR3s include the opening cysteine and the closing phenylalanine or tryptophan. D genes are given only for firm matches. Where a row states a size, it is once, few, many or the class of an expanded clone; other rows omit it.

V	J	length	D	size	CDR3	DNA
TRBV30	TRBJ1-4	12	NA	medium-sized	CAWQRGEGKLFF	TGTGCCTGGCAACGGGGTGAGGGAAAACTGTTTTTT
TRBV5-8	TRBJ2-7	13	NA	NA	CASSLRGSYEQYF	TGTGCCAGCAGCTTGCGCGGTTCCTACGAGCAGTACTTC
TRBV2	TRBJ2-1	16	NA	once	CASSSKRTSSYNEQFF	TGTGCCAGCAGTTCTAAGCGGACGAGCTCCTACAATGAGCAGTTCTTC
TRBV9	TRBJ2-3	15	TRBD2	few	CASSPSGTSTDTQYF	TGTGCCAGCAGCCCCAGCGGGACTAGCACAGATACGCAGTATTTT
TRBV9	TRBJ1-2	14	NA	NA	CASSVDPGNYGYTF	TGTGCCAGCAGCGTAGATCCAGGAAACTATGGCTACACCTTC
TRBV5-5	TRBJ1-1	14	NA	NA	CASSLGARATEAFF	TGTGCCAGCAGCTTGGGGGCGAGGGCCACTGAAGCTTTCTTT
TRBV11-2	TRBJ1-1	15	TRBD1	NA	CASSLARQGGTEAFF	TGTGCCAGCAGCTTAGCCCGACAGGGCGGCACTGAAGCTTTCTTT
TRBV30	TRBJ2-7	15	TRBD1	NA	CAWSVSGDRKYEQYF	TGTGCCTGGAGTGTCTCCGGGGACAGAAAATACGAGCAGTACTTC
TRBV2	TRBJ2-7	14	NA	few	CASSEVQGTYEQYF	TGTGCCAGCAGTGAAGTCCAGGGAACCTACGAGCAGTACTTC
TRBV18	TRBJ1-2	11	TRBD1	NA	CASSDRVGYTF	TGTGCCAGCTCAGACAGGGTTGGCTACACCTTC
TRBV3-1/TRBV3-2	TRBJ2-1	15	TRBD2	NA	CASSQRLAGVNEQFF	TGTGCCAGCAGCCAACGACTAGCGGGAGTCAATGAGCAGTTCTTC
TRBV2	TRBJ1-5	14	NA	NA	CASSADSSNQPQHF	TGTGCCAGCAGCGCCGACAGCAGCAATCAGCCCCAGCATTTT
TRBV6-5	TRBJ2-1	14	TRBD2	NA	CASGGLAGVNEQFF	TGTGCCAGCGGGGGACTAGCGGGAGTCAATGAGCAGTTCTTC
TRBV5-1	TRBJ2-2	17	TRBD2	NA	CASSLGAGGPSAGELFF	TGCGCCAGCAGCTTGGGAGCGGGAGGGCCTTCTGCCGGGGAGCTGTTTTTT
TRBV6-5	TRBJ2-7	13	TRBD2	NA	CATRRAGAYEQYF	TGTGCCACCAGGCGAGCGGGGGCCTACGAGCAGTACTTC
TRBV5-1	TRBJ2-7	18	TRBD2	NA	CASSSGGGSSGSLYEQYF	TGCGCCAGCAGCTCGGGAGGGGGAAGTAGCGGGAGCCTGTACGAGCAGTACTTC
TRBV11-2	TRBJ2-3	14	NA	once	CASSFHRIPDTQYF	TGTGCCAGCAGCTTCCACAGGATTCCAGATACGCAGTATTTT
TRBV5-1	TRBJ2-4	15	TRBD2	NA	CASSPTSGGLNIQYF	TGCGCCAGCAGCCCTACTAGCGGGGGATTAAACATTCAGTACTTC
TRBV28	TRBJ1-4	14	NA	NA	CASSLSPDREKLFF	TGTGCCAGCAGTTTATCCCCCGACAGGGAAAAACTGTTTTTT
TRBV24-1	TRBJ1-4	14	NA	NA	CATSDRGHNEKLFF	TGTGCCACCAGTGATCGAGGGCATAATGAAAAACTGTTTTTT
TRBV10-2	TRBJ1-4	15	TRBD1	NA	CASSESSRGREKLFF	TGCGCCAGCAGTGAGTCGTCCAGGGGGCGTGAAAAACTGTTTTTT
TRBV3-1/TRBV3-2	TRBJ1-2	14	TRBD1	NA	CASSQTGGFLGYTF	TGTGCCAGCAGCCAGACAGGGGGCTTTCTTGGCTACACCTTC
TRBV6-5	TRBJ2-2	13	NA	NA	CASSRSGTGELFF	TGTGCCAGCAGCCGATCAGGGACCGGGGAGCTGTTTTTT
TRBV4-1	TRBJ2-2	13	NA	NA	CASSQPPAGELFF	TGCGCCAGCAGCCAACCCCCTGCCGGGGAGCTGTTTTTT
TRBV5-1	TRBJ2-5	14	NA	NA	CASSLFGQQETQYF	TGCGCCAGCAGCTTATTCGGACAGCAAGAAACCCAGTACTTC
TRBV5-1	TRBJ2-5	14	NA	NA	CASSSQGRGETQYF	TGCGCCAGCAGCTCCCAGGGGAGAGGCGAGACCCAGTACTTC
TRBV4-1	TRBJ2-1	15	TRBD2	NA	CASSYQLAGGLEQFF	TGCGCCAGCAGCTACCAACTAGCGGGGGGGCTGGAGCAGTTCTTC
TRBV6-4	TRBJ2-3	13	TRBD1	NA	CASSEQGTDTQYF	TGTGCCAGCAGCGAACAGGGGACAGATACGCAGTATTTT
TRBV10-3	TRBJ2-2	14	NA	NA	CAISEPTVTGELFF	TGTGCCATCAGTGAACCGACAGTTACCGGGGAGCTGTTTTTT
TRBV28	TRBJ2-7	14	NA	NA	CASRSGELAYEQYF	TGTGCCAGCCGGTCGGGGGAGCTTGCCTACGAGCAGTACTTC
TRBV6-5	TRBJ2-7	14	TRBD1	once	CASSRQGFSYEQYF	TGTGCCAGCAGTAGACAGGGGTTCTCCTACGAGCAGTACTTC
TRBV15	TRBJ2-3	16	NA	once	CATSRGAWVGGNTQYF	TGTGCCACCAGCAGAGGAGCGTGGGTAGGGGGAAATACGCAGTATTTT
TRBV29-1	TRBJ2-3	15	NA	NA	CSVRQSRASTDTQYF	TGCAGCGTTCGGCAGAGCAGGGCTAGCACAGATACGCAGTATTTT
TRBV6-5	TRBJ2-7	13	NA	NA	CAVTSPRAYEQYF	TGTGCCGTGACTAGTCCCCGAGCCTACGAGCAGTACTTC
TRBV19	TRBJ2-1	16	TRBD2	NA	CASSTGLESSYNEQFF	TGTGCCAGTAGTACCGGACTAGAGAGTTCCTACAATGAGCAGTTCTTC
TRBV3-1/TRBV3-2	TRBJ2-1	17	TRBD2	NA	CASSQEGPGLSYNEQFF	TGTGCCAGCAGCCAAGAGGGGCCGGGACTATCCTACAATGAGCAGTTCTTC
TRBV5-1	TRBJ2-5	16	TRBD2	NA	CASSLGSSGYQETQYF	TGCGCCAGCAGCTTGGGGAGTAGCGGGTACCAAGAGACCCAGTACTTC
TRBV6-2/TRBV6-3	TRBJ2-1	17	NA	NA	CASSYSRPGLAGNEQFF	TGTGCCAGCAGTTACTCGAGACCGGGACTGGCGGGCAATGAGCAGTTCTTC
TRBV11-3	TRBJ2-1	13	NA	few	CASSPTDFGEQFF	TGTGCCAGCAGCCCCACCGACTTTGGTGAGCAGTTCTTC
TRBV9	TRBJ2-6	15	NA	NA	CASSARGSGANVLTF	TGTGCCAGCAGCGCCCGGGGCTCTGGGGCCAACGTCCTGACTTTC
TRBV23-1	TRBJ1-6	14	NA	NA	CASSQGADNSPLHF	TGCGCCAGCAGTCAAGGGGCGGATAATTCACCCCTCCACTTT
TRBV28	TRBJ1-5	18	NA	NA	CASSLWGAGAWGNQPQHF	TGTGCCAGCAGTTTATGGGGAGCAGGGGCGTGGGGCAATCAGCCCCAGCATTTT
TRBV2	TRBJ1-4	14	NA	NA	CASSEFRGREKLFF	TGTGCCAGCAGTGAGTTTAGGGGCCGTGAAAAACTGTTTTTT
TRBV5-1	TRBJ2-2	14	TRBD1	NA	CASSVDRGDGELFF	TGCGCCAGCAGCGTGGACAGGGGGGACGGGGAGCTGTTTTTT
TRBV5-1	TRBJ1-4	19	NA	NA	CASSLQGSPGPAPYEKLFF	TGCGCCAGCAGCTTACAGGGATCTCCGGGCCCGGCGCCCTATGAAAAACTGTTTTTT
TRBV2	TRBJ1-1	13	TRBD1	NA	CASSSTGGTEAFF	TGTGCCAGCAGCTCGACAGGGGGCACTGAAGCTTTCTTT
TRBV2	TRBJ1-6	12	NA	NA	CASFRFNSPLHF	TGTGCCAGCTTCAGGTTTAATTCACCCCTCCACTTT
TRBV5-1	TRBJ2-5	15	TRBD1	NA	CASSLFSGGEETQYF	TGCGCCAGCAGCTTGTTTTCAGGGGGCGAGGAGACCCAGTACTTC
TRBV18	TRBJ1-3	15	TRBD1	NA	CASSTDRGRGNTIYF	TGTGCCAGCTCAACGGACAGGGGCCGTGGAAACACCATATATTTT
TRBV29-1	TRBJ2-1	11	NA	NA	CSVRQGNEQFF	TGCAGCGTTCGCCAGGGGAATGAGCAGTTCTTC
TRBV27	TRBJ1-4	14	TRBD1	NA	CASSSRGLGEKLFF	TGTGCCAGCAGTTCCAGGGGGCTCGGAGAAAAACTGTTTTTT